This is a list of T cell receptor beta chains from one sample in a study of blood T cell repertoires in COVID-19. Assay used: immunoSEQ multiplex PCR; TCRdb lists only in-frame clones, some missing. The sample includes about 110,000 clones, under 85% of them seen just once. Sequencing input: peripheral blood. All receptors derive from a woman in her sixties or seventies with acute or convalescent COVID-19. Each CDR3 is given with its conserved first and last residue. The order of the fields is J gene, clone size, V gene, D gene, CDR3 DNA, CDR3 protein. D genes are given only for firm matches. Clone size, where shown, is once, few, many, or a class for clones that have expanded.

>TRBJ2-3|once|TRBV7-3|-
TGTGCCAGCAGCTTAACGGCCCCAGATACGCAGTATTTT
CASSLTAPDTQYF
>TRBJ2-1|-|TRBV6-2/TRBV6-3|-
TGTGCCAGCAGTCACTACAGGCAGCTCGGGCACAATGAGCAGTTCTTC
CASSHYRQLGHNEQFF
>TRBJ2-7|-|TRBV19|TRBD1
TGTGCCAGTACCCCCACCGGGACAGGGAGCTCCTACGAGCAGTACTTC
CASTPTGTGSSYEQYF
>TRBJ2-1|once|TRBV28|-
TGTGCCAGCAGCCTCGCGGGCCATGAGCAGTTCTTC
CASSLAGHEQFF
>TRBJ2-3|-|TRBV2|-
TGTGCCAGCAGTATACAGGGATACGGCACAGATACGCAGTATTTT
CASSIQGYGTDTQYF
>TRBJ1-1|-|TRBV3-1/TRBV3-2|TRBD1
TGTGCCAGCAGCCTCAGGGGGGCGGGAGCTTTCTTT
CASSLRGAGAFF
>TRBJ2-5|few|TRBV18|TRBD1
TGTGCCAGCTCACCACAGCAGGGGGTTAAAGAGACCCAGTACTTC
CASSPQQGVKETQYF
>TRBJ2-2|-|TRBV3-1/TRBV3-2|-
TGTGCCAGCAGCCCTAACACCGGGGAGCTGTTTTTT
CASSPNTGELFF
>TRBJ1-5|-|TRBV2|TRBD1
TGTGCCAGCAGTTATGGACAGGGGGCAGGTCAGCCCCAGCATTTT
CASSYGQGAGQPQHF
>TRBJ2-1|-|TRBV6-5|-
TGTGCCAGCAGGATTCGGGAGCCGCAGTTCTTC
CASRIREPQFF
>TRBJ2-1|-|TRBV5-6|TRBD2
TGTGCCAGCAGCTTGTTAGCTAGCGGGGGGTCCTACAATGAGCAGTTCTTC
CASSLLASGGSYNEQFF
>TRBJ2-3|-|TRBV5-1|TRBD2
TGCGCCAGCAGCTTGAGCGGGGGGCCCACAGATACGCAGTATTTT
CASSLSGGPTDTQYF
>TRBJ2-7|-|TRBV7-9|-
TGTGCCAGCAGCCCAACAGGGACCTACGAGCAGTACTTC
CASSPTGTYEQYF
>TRBJ2-3|-|TRBV28|-
TGTGCCAGCAGTTTTCATGGAGCGGATACGCAGTATTTT
CASSFHGADTQYF
>TRBJ1-5|-|TRBV29-1|-
TGCAGCGTTGTATTTTCGGCGGGACAGCCCCAGCATTTT
CSVVFSAGQPQHF
>TRBJ2-1|-|TRBV28|TRBD2
TGTGCCAGCAGTACAGGGACTAGCGGGAGGGCCTGGCAGTTCTTC
CASSTGTSGRAWQFF
>TRBJ2-7|-|TRBV28|-
TGTGCCAGCAGTTCTCCCTCGTGGGGCAGGGGCTACGAGCAGTACTTC
CASSSPSWGRGYEQYF
>TRBJ2-7|-|TRBV7-3|TRBD2
TGTGCCAGCAGCCCCCGGGGGGGGCCTTCCTACGAGCAGTACTTC
CASSPRGGPSYEQYF
>TRBJ2-1|-|TRBV18|-
TGTGCCAGCTCACCACCCCTAGTGAGCGAGCGACACAATGAGCAGTTCTTC
CASSPPLVSERHNEQFF
>TRBJ2-1|-|TRBV11-1|-
TGTGCCAGCAGCCGGACACTCGACTCCTACAATGAGCAGTTCTTC
CASSRTLDSYNEQFF
>TRBJ1-6|-|TRBV5-6|-
TGTGCCAGCAGCTTGAGGGGGAATGGTTCACCCCTCCACTTT
CASSLRGNGSPLHF
>TRBJ2-1|many|TRBV7-2|-
TGTGCCAGCAGCTTAGTGGGCGGGGCCTCCAATGAGCAGTTCTTC
CASSLVGGASNEQFF
>TRBJ1-5|-|TRBV2|-
TGTGCCAGCAGGGGCGGGGGCAGTTATAGCAATCAGCCCCAGCATTTT
CASRGGGSYSNQPQHF
>TRBJ2-2|-|TRBV18|-
TGTGCCAGCTCACCTCGGAGGAACACCGGGGAGCTGTTTTTT
CASSPRRNTGELFF
>TRBJ2-7|once|TRBV2|TRBD1
TGTGCCAGCAGTGATGGGACAGGGGGAATCAACGAGCAGTACTTC
CASSDGTGGINEQYF
>TRBJ2-1|-|TRBV4-2|TRBD1
TGTGCCAGCAGCCGCACACAGGGGGCGATGAATGAGCAGTTCTTC
CASSRTQGAMNEQFF
>TRBJ2-1|-|TRBV6-1|TRBD2
TGTGCCAGCAGTGAAGTGGTGGGGACTAGATATGAGCAGTTCTTC
CASSEVVGTRYEQFF
>TRBJ2-1|-|TRBV4-3|TRBD2
TGCGCCAGCAGCCCACAGACTAGCGGGGGCAATGAGCAGTTCTTC
CASSPQTSGGNEQFF
>TRBJ2-1|-|TRBV7-9|TRBD2
TGTGCCAGCAGCTCCCTAGCGGACAATTACAATGAGCAGTTCTTC
CASSSLADNYNEQFF
>TRBJ2-1|-|TRBV5-1|TRBD2
TGCGCCAGCAGCTTGAAACTAGCGGGAGGGCCTTTAAACAATGAGCAGTTCTTC
CASSLKLAGGPLNNEQFF
>TRBJ1-2|-|TRBV6-2/TRBV6-3|-
TGTGCCAGCAGTGACCGGACAGAAGGCCTCCTCTATGGCTACACCTTC
CASSDRTEGLLYGYTF